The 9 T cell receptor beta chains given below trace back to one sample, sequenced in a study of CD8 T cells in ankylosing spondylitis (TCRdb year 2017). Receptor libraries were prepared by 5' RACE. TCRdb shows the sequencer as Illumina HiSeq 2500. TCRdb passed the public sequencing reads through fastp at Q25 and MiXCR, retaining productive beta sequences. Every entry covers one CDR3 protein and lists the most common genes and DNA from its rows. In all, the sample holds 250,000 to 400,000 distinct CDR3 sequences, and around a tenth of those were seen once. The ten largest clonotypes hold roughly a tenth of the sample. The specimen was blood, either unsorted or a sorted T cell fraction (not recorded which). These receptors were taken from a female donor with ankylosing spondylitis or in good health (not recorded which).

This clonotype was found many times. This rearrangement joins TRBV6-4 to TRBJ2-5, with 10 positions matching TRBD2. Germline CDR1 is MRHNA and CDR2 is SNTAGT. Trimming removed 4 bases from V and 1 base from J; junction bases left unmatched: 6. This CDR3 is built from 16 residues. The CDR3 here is CASSVTSGAIQETQYF. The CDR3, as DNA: TGTGCCAGCAGTGTTACTAGCGGGGCGATCCAAGAGACCCAGTACTTC.

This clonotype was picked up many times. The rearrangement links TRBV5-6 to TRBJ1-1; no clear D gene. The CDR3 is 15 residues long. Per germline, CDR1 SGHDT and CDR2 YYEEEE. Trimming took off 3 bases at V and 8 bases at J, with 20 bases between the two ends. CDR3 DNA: TGTGCCAGCAGCTCACTTGGGGTGCTAAGAGAGGAAGCTTTCTTT. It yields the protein CASSSLGVLREEAFF.

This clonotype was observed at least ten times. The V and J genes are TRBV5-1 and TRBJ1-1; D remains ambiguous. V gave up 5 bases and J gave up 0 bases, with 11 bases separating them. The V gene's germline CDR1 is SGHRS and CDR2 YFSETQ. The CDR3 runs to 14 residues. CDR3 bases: TGCGCCAGCAGTGTTGGGGAGCTGAACACTGAAGCTTTCTTT. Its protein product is CASSVGELNTEAFF.

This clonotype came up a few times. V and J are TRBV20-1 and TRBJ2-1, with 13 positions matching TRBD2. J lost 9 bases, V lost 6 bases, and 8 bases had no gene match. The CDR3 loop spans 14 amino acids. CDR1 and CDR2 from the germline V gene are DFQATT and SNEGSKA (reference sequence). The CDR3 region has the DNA TGCAGTGCAGATGGACTAGCGGGAGCGGTTGAGCAGTTCTTC. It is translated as CSADGLAGAVEQFF.

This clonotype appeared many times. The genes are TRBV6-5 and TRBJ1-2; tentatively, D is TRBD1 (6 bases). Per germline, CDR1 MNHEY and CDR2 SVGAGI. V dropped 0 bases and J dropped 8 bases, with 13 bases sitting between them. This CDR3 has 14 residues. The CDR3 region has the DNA TGTGCCAGCAGTTACTCGGGGGGCCAAGGAGGCTACACCTTC. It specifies CASSYSGGQGGYTF.

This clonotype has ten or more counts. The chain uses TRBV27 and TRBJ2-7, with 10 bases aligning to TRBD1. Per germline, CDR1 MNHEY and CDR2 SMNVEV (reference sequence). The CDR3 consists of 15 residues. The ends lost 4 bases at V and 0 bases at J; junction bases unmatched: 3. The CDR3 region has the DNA TGTGCCAGCAGTTGGACAGGGGGGAGCTCCTACGAGCAGTACTTC. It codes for CASSWTGGSSYEQYF.

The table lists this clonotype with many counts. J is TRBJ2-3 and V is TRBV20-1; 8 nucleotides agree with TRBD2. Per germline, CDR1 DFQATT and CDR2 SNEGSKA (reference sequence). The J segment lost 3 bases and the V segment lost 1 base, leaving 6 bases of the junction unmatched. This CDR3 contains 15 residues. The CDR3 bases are TGCAGTGCTAGAGCCAACGGGGGGGGTACAGATACGCAGTATTTT. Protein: CSARANGGGTDTQYF.

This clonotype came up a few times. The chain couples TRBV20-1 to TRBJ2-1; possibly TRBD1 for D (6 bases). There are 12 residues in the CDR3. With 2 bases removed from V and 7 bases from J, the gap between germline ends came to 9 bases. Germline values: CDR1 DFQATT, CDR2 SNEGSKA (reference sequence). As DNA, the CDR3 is TGCAGTGCTAGAACGGGACAAAATGAGCAGTTCTTC. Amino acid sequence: CSARTGQNEQFF.

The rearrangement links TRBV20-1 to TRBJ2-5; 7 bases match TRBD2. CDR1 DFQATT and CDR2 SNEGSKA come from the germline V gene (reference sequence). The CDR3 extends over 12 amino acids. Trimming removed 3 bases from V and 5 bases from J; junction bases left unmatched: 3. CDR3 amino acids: CSARLGGETQYF. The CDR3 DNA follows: TGCAGTGCTAGGTTGGGAGGGGAGACCCAGTACTTC.